This entry lists 29 T cell receptor beta chains sequenced from one sample in a study of control samples from healthy donors and cancer patients. Produced via immunoSEQ multiplex PCR; TCRdb's table is partial and in-frame only. The sample holds roughly 120,000 clones, approximately 94% seen once. Sequences were obtained from PBMCs. These receptors were taken from a man aged 50-59 years with head and neck cancer.

The V and J genes are TRBV20-1 and TRBJ2-1; D is ambiguous. Trimming removed 3 bases at V and 9 bases at J, with 9 bases between. The CDR3 contains 11 residues. Germline V gives CDR1 DFQATT, CDR2 SNEGSKA (reference sequence). This CDR3 is CSASGAGEQFF. The DNA for the CDR3 is TGCAGTGCTAGCGGAGCAGGTGAGCAGTTCTTC.

The rearrangement links TRBV3-1 (or the pseudogene TRBV3-2) to TRBJ1-2; 10 bases are shared with TRBD1. With 4 bases clipped from V and 10 bases from J, the junction kept 6 bases outside the gene matches. Germline assignment: CDR1 LGHDT and CDR2 YNNKEL (reference sequence). This CDR3 contains 13 residues. CDR3 in amino acids: CASSRTGQGTYTF. DNA of the CDR3: TGTGCCAGCAGCCGTACGGGACAGGGGACCTACACCTTC.

This chain joins TRBV6-1 and TRBJ2-1, with 8 bases matching TRBD2. From germline, CDR1 is MNHNS and CDR2 SASEGT. The CDR3 has 17 residues. With 1 base clipped from V and 3 bases from J, the junction kept 8 bases outside the gene matches. In nucleotides, the CDR3 is TGTGCCAGCAGTGAAGGAGGGACCGGGACTAGCTACAATGAGCAGTTCTTC. This gives the protein CASSEGGTGTSYNEQFF.

The chain joins TRBV6-5 to TRBJ2-3, with 12 bases lining up with TRBD2. The CDR3 sequence is 15 residues long. V was pared by 6 bases and J by 5 bases, with 6 bases of the junction left unmatched. Germline-derived CDR1 and CDR2 are MNHEY and SVGAGI. In nucleotides, the CDR3 is TGTGCCAGCAGCCAGACTAGCGGGGGAGGAGATACGCAGTATTTT. It yields the protein CASSQTSGGGDTQYF.

The chain combines TRBV18 with TRBJ1-1, with a tentative D call TRBD1 (5 bases). Looked up from germline, CDR1 is KGHSH and CDR2 is LQKENI. There are 14 residues in the CDR3. Trimming took 5 bases from V and 0 from J, leaving 10 bases between them. The CDR3 sequence: CASSFGTLNTEAFF. The CDR3 DNA is TGTGCCAGCTCATTCGGGACGCTGAACACTGAAGCTTTCTTT.

This chain links TRBV5-5 with TRBJ1-6, with 9 bases matching TRBD1. Germline trimming cut 4 bases from V and 6 bases from J; bases unmatched to any gene: 8. Per the germline V gene, CDR1 is SGHKS and CDR2 is YYEKEE (reference sequence). The CDR3 consists of 16 residues. As DNA, the CDR3 is TGTGCCAGCAGCCGGAACAGGGGGCAAACTAATTCACCCCTCCACTTT. Its protein product is CASSRNRGQTNSPLHF.

The V call is TRBV9, the J call TRBJ1-1, with D perhaps TRBD1 (6 bases). The germline V gene has CDR1 SGDLS and CDR2 YYNGEE. The CDR3 contains 15 residues. Deletions cut 0 bases from V and 4 bases from J, with 13 bases between. CDR3 in amino acids: CASSVEAGEATEAFF. The CDR3 coding sequence is TGTGCCAGCAGCGTAGAAGCAGGGGAGGCCACTGAAGCTTTCTTT.

The chain links TRBV5-6 to TRBJ2-1; no firm D call. The V gene lost 0 bases and the J gene lost 6 bases, with 7 bases spanning the gap. CDR1 is SGHDT and CDR2 is YYEEEE in the germline V gene. CDR3 length: 13 amino acids. The CDR3 region has the DNA TGTGCCAGCAGCTTGGGACTTCGCAATGAGCAGTTCTTC. It specifies CASSLGLRNEQFF.

The chain recombines TRBV7-2 with TRBJ2-2, with D possibly called TRBD1 or TRBD2 (6 bases each). CDR3 length: 16 residues. Trimming left V 1 base short and J 6 bases short, with 15 bases between. CDR1 and CDR2 from the germline V gene are SGHTA and FQGNSA. Here the CDR3 reads CASSLGGTGTAGELFF. In DNA, the CDR3 is TGTGCCAGCAGCTTAGGTGGTACAGGGACTGCCGGGGAGCTGTTTTTT.

The chain carries TRBV19 and TRBJ1-2; 9 positions agree with TRBD1. With V trimmed by 4 bases and J by 8 bases, 2 bases remained unmatched. The germline V gene has CDR1 LNHDA and CDR2 SQIVND (reference sequence). The CDR3 spans 12 residues. Here the CDR3 reads CASSNRGQGYTF. The CDR3, as DNA: TGTGCCAGTAGTAACAGGGGGCAAGGCTACACCTTC.

The chain carries TRBV7-2 and TRBJ2-7; the D gene is possibly TRBD2 (6 bases). The CDR3 spans 14 residues. The ends were cut back, 0 bases at V and 9 bases at J, with 15 bases in the middle. Germline loops: CDR1 SGHTA, CDR2 FQGNSA. CDR3 coding DNA: TGTGCCAGCAGCTTAGCAGGGCGGGGTCGAGGGCAGTACTTC. Translation: CASSLAGRGRGQYF.

V usage is TRBV19 and J usage is TRBJ1-5; D is possibly TRBD1 (5 bases). CDR1 LNHDA and CDR2 SQIVND come from the germline V gene (reference sequence). The V end was cut by 9 bases, the J end by 10 bases, with 22 bases between. There are 14 residues in the CDR3. The DNA of the CDR3 is TGTGCCAGCGGGCCCGAAGGGACCTCCGGTCCCCAGCATTTT. Translation gives CASGPEGTSGPQHF.

This rearrangement joins TRBV6-2 or TRBV6-3 to TRBJ1-6; 8 nucleotides line up with TRBD1. J was trimmed by 5 bases and V by 5 bases; bases with no gene match: 2. The CDR3 is 14 amino acids. Germline CDR1 is MNHEY and CDR2 is SVGEGT. DNA for the CDR3: TGTGCCAGCAGTCTGGACAGGGATAATTCACCCCTCCACTTT. The encoded protein is CASSLDRDNSPLHF.

The chain links TRBV4-3 to TRBJ1-1; no firm D call. This CDR3 has 14 residues. Trimming removed 0 bases at V and 7 bases at J, with 12 bases between. The germline CDR1 and CDR2 sequences are LGHNA and YSLEER. The CDR3 protein is CASSQEGWNYEAFF. The CDR3 bases are TGCGCCAGCAGCCAAGAGGGATGGAACTATGAAGCTTTCTTT.

As DNA, the CDR3 is TGCGCCAGCAGGGATTATACTAACTATGGCTACACCTTC. It codes for CASRDYTNYGYTF. The chain has TRBV5-1 and TRBJ1-2; no clear D. V was cut by 5 bases and J by 0 bases, with 8 bases left in between. Germline CDR1 reads SGHRS; CDR2 reads YFSETQ. The CDR3 is 13 residues long.

The chain carries TRBV7-2 and TRBJ1-3; 9 bases match TRBD1. The CDR3 sequence is 19 residues long. J lost 0 bases, V lost 4 bases, and 13 bases had no gene match. In germline, CDR1 is SGHTA, CDR2 FQGNSA. The CDR3 is CASSSTPPTGGPSGNTIYF. The CDR3 region has the DNA TGTGCCAGCAGCTCCACCCCACCAACAGGGGGCCCCTCTGGAAACACCATATATTTT.

The chain has TRBV30 and TRBJ2-5; D not certain. Trimming pared 7 bases from V and 4 bases from J, leaving 19 bases between. CDR3 size: 14 residues. Germline CDR1 is GTSNPN and CDR2 is SVGIG (reference sequence). CDR3 residues: CASDPVGVGETQYF. Here the CDR3 DNA reads TGTGCCTCGGACCCGGTAGGTGTCGGAGAGACCCAGTACTTC. Together with reference TRBV30 and TRBJ2-5, the CDR3 gives the full variable domain: SQTIHQWPATLVQPVGSPLSLECTVEGTSNPNLYWYRQAAGRGLQLLFYSVGIGQISSEVPQNLSASRPQDRQFILSSKKLLLSDSGFYLCASDPVGVGETQYFGPGTRLLVL.

This clone was seen once. The chain employs TRBV7-2 and TRBJ2-7; no definite D call. V dropped 5 bases and J dropped 0 bases, with 14 bases sitting between them. The CDR3 contains 15 residues. Germline CDR1 reads SGHTA; CDR2 reads FQGNSA. CDR3: CASSPSGGFSYEQYF. The CDR3 DNA is TGTGCCAGCAGCCCCTCTGGTGGTTTCTCCTACGAGCAGTACTTC.

The V gene is TRBV14, the J gene TRBJ2-7; TRBD2 agrees at 7 bases. Germline lookup yields CDR1 SGHDN and CDR2 FVKESK. The junction had 5 bases not matched to a gene; V was cut back by 6 bases and J by 6 bases. The CDR3 is made up of 12 amino acids. In nucleotides, the CDR3 is TGTGCCAGCAGTCCTTCGGGGGGCGAGCAGTACTTC. This sequence encodes CASSPSGGEQYF.

The CDR3 nucleotides read TGTGCCATCAGTGAGTCTCCCCGGCTTCGCGGGAGGGAATACGAGCAGTACTTC. It translates to CAISESPRLRGREYEQYF. The chain joins TRBV10-3 to TRBJ2-7; 9 bases are shared with TRBD2. This CDR3 has 18 amino acids. The germline CDR1 and CDR2 sequences are ENHRY and SYGVKD. V trimming: 0 bases; J trimming: 4 bases; junction bases outside the gene matches: 13.

The chain employs TRBV5-1 and TRBJ1-6; a weak D match, TRBD1 (6 bases). The CDR3 covers 14 residues. V lost 4 bases and J lost 10, with 15 bases in between. Germline CDR1 and CDR2: SGHRS and YFSETQ. The CDR3 region is CASSPTGGRSPLHF. CDR3 in DNA: TGCGCCAGCAGCCCGACAGGAGGACGATCACCCCTCCACTTT.

This chain uses TRBV11-3 with TRBJ2-3; D remains ambiguous. This CDR3 region has 14 residues. Germline V lookup: CDR1 SGHNT, CDR2 YENEEA. V was cut by 2 bases and J by 0 bases, with 6 bases left in between. This CDR3 reads CASSLQESTDTQYF. CDR3 in DNA: TGTGCCAGCAGCTTACAGGAGAGCACAGATACGCAGTATTTT.

This clone turned up a few times. The rearrangement uses TRBV2 and TRBJ2-7; D is undetermined. CDR1 and CDR2 (germline): SNHLY, FYNNEI. The CDR3 runs to 14 residues. The germline V and J ends were trimmed by 4 bases and 2 bases, with 12 bases remaining between them. The CDR3, as DNA: TGTGCCAGCAGTGCGAACACAGCCACCTACGAGCAGTACTTC. It yields the protein CASSANTATYEQYF.

V usage is TRBV4-3 and J usage is TRBJ2-7, with D possibly being TRBD1 (5 bases). Trimming removed 0 bases from V and 6 bases from J, with 15 bases in between. Germline-derived CDR1 and CDR2 are LGHNA and YSLEER. The CDR3 runs 15 residues. The DNA of the CDR3 is TGCGCCAGCAGCCAAGATATCTCCAGGGCCGTCGAGCAGTACTTC. It encodes CASSQDISRAVEQYF.

This sequence joins TRBV9 and TRBJ1-1; no clear D. Germline V gene data show CDR1 as SGDLS and CDR2 as YYNGEE. Trimming stripped 0 bases from V and 2 bases from J, with 5 bases between. The CDR3 is 13 amino acids. The CDR3: CASSVVANTEAFF. CDR3 coding DNA: TGTGCCAGCAGCGTAGTTGCTAACACTGAAGCTTTCTTT.

The rearrangement joins TRBV4-1 to TRBJ1-5; D remains unclear. This CDR3 has 14 residues. Germline-derived CDR1 and CDR2 are MGHRA and YSYEKL. V gave up 3 bases and J gave up 6 bases, with 12 bases separating them. The CDR3 loop reads CASSQEGGGQPQHF. CDR3 nucleotides: TGCGCCAGCAGCCAGGAGGGTGGAGGTCAGCCCCAGCATTTT.

The chain links TRBV9 to TRBJ2-2; D remains ambiguous. Germline values: CDR1 SGDLS, CDR2 YYNGEE. The CDR3 consists of 14 residues. The germline V and J ends were trimmed by 3 bases and 7 bases, with 13 bases remaining between them. The DNA of the CDR3 is TGTGCCAGCAGCGCTACCAGTACCGGCGGGGAGCTGTTTTTT. Translating gives CASSATSTGGELFF.

The CDR3 DNA is TGTGCCAGCAGCCGGGAAAGGGGGCCCGGGGAGCTGTTTTTT. It encodes CASSRERGPGELFF. The V gene is TRBV11-2, the J gene TRBJ2-2; 7 bases agree with TRBD1. This CDR3 has 14 residues. Per the germline V gene, CDR1 is SGHAT and CDR2 is FQNNGV. The V and J ends lost 5 bases and 6 bases, in that order; junction bases with no gene match: 6. Full variable domain (rest looked up from reference TRBV11-2 and TRBJ2-2): EAGVAQSPRYKIIEKRQSVAFWCNPISGHATLYWYQQILGQGPKLLIQFQNNGVVDDSQLPKDRFSAERLKGVDSTLKIQPAKLEDSAVYLCASSRERGPGELFFGEGSRLTVL.

This clone has a handful of counts. The V call is TRBV6-6, the J call TRBJ2-1; D not certain. CDR3 size: 13 residues. Germline lookup yields CDR1 MNHNY and CDR2 SVGAGI (reference sequence). The V end was cut by 2 bases, the J end by 14 bases, with 16 bases between. The CDR3 is CASSYDLGIRKFF. CDR3 coding DNA: TGTGCCAGCAGTTACGACCTGGGAATAAGAAAGTTCTTC.